These 21 T cell receptor beta chains were all obtained from the same sample, sequenced in a study of response to subunit inactivated influenza vaccine. Each CDR3 protein gets one entry after TCRdb re-called the RT-PCR reads with MiXCR. The data hold a few hundred thousand distinct CDR3 sequences, with 21% observed a single time. The material sequenced was PBMCs from blood, taken approximately 20 months after vaccination. Every receptor here comes from a man between 50 and 75 years old who received an inactivated influenza vaccine.

This chain joins TRBV11-2 and TRBJ1-4, with D possibly matching TRBD1 (6 bases). Germline V gene lookup returns CDR1 SGHAT and CDR2 FQNNGV. V lost 3 bases, J lost 8 bases, and 16 bases lay in between. This CDR3 spans 15 amino acids. The CDR3 coding sequence is TGTGCCAGCAGCTTGGGGGGGGGACAAAAAGAAAAACTGTTTTTT. The encoded protein is CASSLGGGQKEKLFF.

This clonotype was counted a few times. The CDR3 bases are TGTGCCAGCAGTTTAGTTGGTAGCGGGGGGAAAGAGACCCAGTACTTC. Protein product: CASSLVGSGGKETQYF. This chain uses TRBV12-3 or TRBV12-4 with TRBJ2-5; 10 positions agree with TRBD2. This CDR3 contains 16 residues. The V gene end was trimmed by 1 base and the J gene end by 3 bases; junction bases not matched to a gene: 5.

Ten or more counts support this clonotype. The rearrangement uses TRBV3-1 and TRBJ1-2; 7 bases align to TRBD1. The J segment lost 5 bases and the V segment lost 0 bases, leaving 3 bases of the junction unmatched. The CDR3 has 14 amino acids. Germline loops: CDR1 LGHDT, CDR2 YNNKEL (reference sequence). The CDR3 here is CASSQDGTAYGYTF. The CDR3, as DNA: TGTGCCAGCAGCCAAGACGGGACAGCTTATGGCTACACCTTC.

This clonotype was seen a few times. V usage is TRBV20-1 and J usage is TRBJ1-4; tentatively, D is TRBD1 (6 bases). The CDR3 loop spans 13 amino acids. Trimming removed 6 bases from V and 5 bases from J, with 13 bases in between. Germline V gene sequence: CDR1 DFQATT, CDR2 SNEGSKA (reference sequence). The CDR3 DNA is TGCAGTGCAAGCCGGGGGCGCAATGAAAAACTGTTTTTT. This codes for CSASRGRNEKLFF.

This rearrangement joins TRBV3-1 to TRBJ2-1; 10 bases line up with TRBD2. Germline V CDR1 and CDR2: LGHDT, YNNKEL (reference sequence). The CDR3 has 16 amino acids. V lost 4 bases and J lost 2; bases outside the gene matches: 5. The CDR3 DNA is TGTGCCAGCAGCCCTCGGACTAGCGGACCCTACAATGAGCAGTTCTTC. Protein product: CASSPRTSGPYNEQFF.

V is TRBV14 and J is TRBJ2-7; 9 bases match TRBD1. The CDR3 contains 15 residues. V shed 1 base and J 3 bases; nucleotides not matched to a gene: 4. The germline V gene has CDR1 SGHDN and CDR2 FVKESK. The CDR3 protein is CASSQGTGDFYEQYF. As DNA, the CDR3 is TGTGCCAGCAGCCAAGGGACAGGGGATTTCTACGAGCAGTACTTC. The whole variable domain, remainder taken from reference TRBV14 and TRBJ2-7, is EAGVTQFPSHSVIEKGQTVTLRCDPISGHDNLYWYRRVMGKEIKFLLHFVKESKQDESGMPNNRFLAERTGGTYSTLKVQPAELEDSGVYFCASSQGTGDFYEQYFGPGTRLTVT.

The CDR3 is CASSARQGNYGYTF. DNA for the CDR3: TGTGCCAGCAGCGCCCGACAGGGGAACTATGGCTACACCTTC. The chain couples TRBV5-8 to TRBJ1-2; 8 bases fit TRBD1. Per the germline V gene, CDR1 is SGHTS and CDR2 is YDEGEE. V lost 4 bases to trimming and J lost 2 bases; unmatched junction nucleotides: 4. The length of the CDR3 is 14 residues.

The J gene is TRBJ2-1, the V gene TRBV27; TRBD1 agrees at 8 bases. The CDR3 consists of 15 residues. Germline CDR1 and CDR2: MNHEY and SMNVEV (reference sequence). The trim removed 2 bases at V and 8 bases at J, leaving 8 bases unmatched. This CDR3 reads CASSLTGQVFDEQFF. The CDR3 DNA reads TGTGCCAGCAGTTTAACGGGACAGGTTTTCGATGAGCAGTTCTTC.

This clonotype was detected a few times. This rearrangement joins TRBV28 to TRBJ2-3; D is undetermined. Trimming pared 1 base from V and 5 bases from J, leaving 13 bases between. The CDR3 is 15 residues long. Germline lookup yields CDR1 MDHEN and CDR2 SYDVKM. This CDR3 reads CASSLFELFKDTQYF. The CDR3 nucleotides read TGTGCCAGCAGTTTATTTGAGTTATTCAAAGATACGCAGTATTTT. Filled out from reference TRBV28 and TRBJ2-3, the complete variable domain reads DVKVTQSSRYLVKRTGEKVFLECVQDMDHENMFWYRQDPGLGLRLIYFSYDVKMKEKGDIPEGYSVSREKKERFSLILESASTNQTSMYLCASSLFELFKDTQYFGPGTRLTVL.

This clonotype appeared a few times. This rearrangement joins TRBV19 to TRBJ1-4; 10 bases line up with TRBD1. Germline V gene data show CDR1 as LNHDA and CDR2 as SQIVND (reference sequence). This CDR3 has 15 residues. The ends lost 5 bases at V and 8 bases at J; junction bases unmatched: 8. The CDR3 DNA follows: TGTGCCAGTAGTGCCTCCGGGACAGGGGCCGAAAAACTGTTTTTT. Residues: CASSASGTGAEKLFF.

This clonotype was found once. The chain employs TRBV4-1 and TRBJ1-4; tentative D call: TRBD1 (6 bases). The CDR3 is 18 amino acids. The V gene's germline CDR1 is MGHRA and CDR2 YSYEKL. Trimming removed 4 bases at V and 0 bases at J, with 18 bases between. CDR3 protein: CASSPDRWGDATNEKLFF. CDR3 DNA: TGCGCCAGCAGCCCCGACAGGTGGGGGGATGCAACTAATGAAAAACTGTTTTTT.

This clonotype appeared many times. The gene calls are TRBV5-6 and TRBJ1-1, with D unclear. The V gene lost 1 base and the J gene lost 6 bases, with 13 bases spanning the gap. Germline V CDR1 and CDR2: SGHDT, YYEEEE. The CDR3 loop spans 14 amino acids. In DNA form, the CDR3 reads TGTGCCAGCAGCTTGTCACAGCAGGCCCCTGAAGCTTTCTTT. The encoded protein is CASSLSQQAPEAFF. Looking up the rest from reference TRBV5-6 and TRBJ1-1 gives the full variable domain: DAGVTQSPTHLIKTRGQQVTLRCSPKSGHDTVSWYQQALGQGPQFIFQYYEEEERQRGNFPDRFSGHQFPNYSSELNVNALLLGDSALYLCASSLSQQAPEAFFGQGTRLTVV.

This clonotype occurred a few times. V and J are TRBV10-3 and TRBJ2-2; D is ambiguous. Trimming cost V 7 bases and J 2 bases, with 8 bases left between them. CDR1 is ENHRY and CDR2 is SYGVKD in the germline V gene. The CDR3 sequence is 13 residues long. The CDR3 reads CAIIADNTGELFF. The DNA of the CDR3 is TGTGCCATCATCGCAGACAACACCGGGGAGCTGTTTTTT.

This clonotype came up many times. The genes are TRBV9 and TRBJ1-1, with D hard to call. The CDR3 is 13 amino acids. The germline V gene encodes CDR1 SGDLS and CDR2 YYNGEE. Trimming took off 1 base at V and 0 bases at J, with 4 bases between the two ends. The CDR3 DNA reads as TGTGCCAGCAGCGTACACATGAACACTGAAGCTTTCTTT. This codes for CASSVHMNTEAFF.

The sample holds a few counts of this clonotype. This chain links TRBV20-1 with TRBJ1-1; 10 bases map to TRBD1. Germline values: CDR1 DFQATT, CDR2 SNEGSKA (reference sequence). This CDR3 contains 14 residues. Trimming cost V 6 bases and J 11 bases; bases outside gene matches: 15. The CDR3 nucleotides are TGCAGTGCCCCCAGACAGGGGGCCGGGGGGAGGGCTTTCTTT. Its protein product is CSAPRQGAGGRAFF.

This chain uses TRBV4-1 with TRBJ1-6; D remains unclear. The V end was cut by 1 base, the J end by 7 bases, with 11 bases between. The germline V gene has CDR1 MGHRA and CDR2 YSYEKL. The CDR3 is 15 residues long. The CDR3 nucleotides read TGCGCCAGCAGCCAAGCCCCGACTTCCAATTCACCCCTCCACTTT. It translates to CASSQAPTSNSPLHF.

The chain has TRBV18 and TRBJ2-1, with 7 bases aligning to TRBD2. The CDR3 consists of 15 residues. The V segment lost 1 base and the J segment 5 bases; nucleotides outside the gene matches: 5. Germline V gene data show CDR1 as KGHSH and CDR2 as LQKENI. This CDR3 reads CASSPLLLADNEQFF. CDR3 in DNA: TGTGCCAGCTCACCACTTCTTCTAGCGGACAATGAGCAGTTCTTC.

This clonotype was picked up a small number of times. The chain joins TRBV5-1 to TRBJ2-2; D might be TRBD1 (6 bases). There are 16 residues in the CDR3. V was pared by 6 bases and J by 1 base, with 16 bases between. Germline CDR1 SGHRS, CDR2 YFSETQ. This chain's CDR3 is CASTPYGTLNTGELFF. Written as DNA, the CDR3 is TGCGCCAGCACCCCTTACGGGACACTGAACACCGGGGAGCTGTTTTTT.

Many counts were recorded for this clonotype. The chain employs TRBV6-2 or TRBV6-3 and TRBJ1-2; D unresolved. V was cut by 5 bases and J by 3 bases, with 7 bases left in between. CDR1 and CDR2 (germline): MNHEY, SVGEGT. There are 12 residues in the CDR3. The CDR3 DNA sequence: TGTGCCAGCAGTGCGGACCACTATGGCTACACCTTC. Translation gives CASSADHYGYTF.

This clonotype was observed many times. The chain joins TRBV20-1 to TRBJ1-5; the D gene is possibly TRBD1 (6 bases). The CDR3 length is 19 residues. Trimming stripped 0 bases from V and 0 bases from J, with 21 bases between. Germline V gives CDR1 DFQATT, CDR2 SNEGSKA (reference sequence). This chain's CDR3 is CSARDSHRTEPYSNQPQHF. CDR3 nucleotides: TGCAGTGCTAGAGATTCCCATCGGACAGAGCCTTATAGCAATCAGCCCCAGCATTTT.

This chain links TRBV19 with TRBJ2-2; the match to TRBD1 covers 7 bases. With V trimmed by 2 bases and J by 0 bases, 0 bases remained unmatched. Germline-derived CDR1 and CDR2 are LNHDA and SQIVND (reference sequence). CDR3 size: 15 residues. DNA of the CDR3: TGTGCCAGTAGTATAACAGGGGCGAACACCGGGGAGCTGTTTTTT. Amino acids: CASSITGANTGELFF.